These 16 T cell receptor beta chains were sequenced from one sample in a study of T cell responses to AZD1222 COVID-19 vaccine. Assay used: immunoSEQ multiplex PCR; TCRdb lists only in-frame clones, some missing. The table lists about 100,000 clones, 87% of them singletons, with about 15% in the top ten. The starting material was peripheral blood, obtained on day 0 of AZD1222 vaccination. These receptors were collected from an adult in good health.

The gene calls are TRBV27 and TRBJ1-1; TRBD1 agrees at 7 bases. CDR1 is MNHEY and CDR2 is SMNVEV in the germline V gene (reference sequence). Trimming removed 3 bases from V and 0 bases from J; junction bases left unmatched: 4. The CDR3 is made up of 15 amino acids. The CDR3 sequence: CASSLEGAVNTEAFF. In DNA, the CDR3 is TGTGCCAGCAGTTTGGAGGGGGCTGTGAACACTGAAGCTTTCTTT.

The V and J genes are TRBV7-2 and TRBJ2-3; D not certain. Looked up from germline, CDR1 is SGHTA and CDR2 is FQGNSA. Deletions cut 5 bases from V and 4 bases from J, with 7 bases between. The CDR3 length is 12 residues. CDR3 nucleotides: TGTGCCAGCAGCCACCGATCAGATACGCAGTATTTT. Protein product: CASSHRSDTQYF.

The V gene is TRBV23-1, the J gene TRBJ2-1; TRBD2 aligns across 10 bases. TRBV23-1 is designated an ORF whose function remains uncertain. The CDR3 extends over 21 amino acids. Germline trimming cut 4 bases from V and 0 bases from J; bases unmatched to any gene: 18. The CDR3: CASSLNSASGRTGYSYNEQFF. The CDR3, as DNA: TGCGCCAGCAGTCTCAATAGTGCTAGCGGGAGAACAGGTTACTCCTACAATGAGCAGTTCTTC.

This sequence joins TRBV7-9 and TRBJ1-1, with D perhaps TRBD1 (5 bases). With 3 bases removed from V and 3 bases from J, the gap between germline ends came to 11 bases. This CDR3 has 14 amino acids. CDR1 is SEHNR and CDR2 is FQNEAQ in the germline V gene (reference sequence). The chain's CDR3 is CASSFSGSDTEAFF. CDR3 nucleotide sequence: TGTGCCAGCAGCTTTTCAGGGTCTGACACTGAAGCTTTCTTT. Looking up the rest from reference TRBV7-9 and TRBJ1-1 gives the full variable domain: DTGVSQNPRHKITKRGQNVTFRCDPISEHNRLYWYRQTLGQGPEFLTYFQNEAQLEKSRLLSDRFSAERPKGSFSTLEIQRTEQGDSAMYLCASSFSGSDTEAFFGQGTRLTVV.

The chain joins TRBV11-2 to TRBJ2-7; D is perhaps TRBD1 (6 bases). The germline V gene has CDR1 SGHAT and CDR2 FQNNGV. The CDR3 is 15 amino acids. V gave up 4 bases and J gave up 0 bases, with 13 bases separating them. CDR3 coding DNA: TGTGCCAGCAGCTGGGGACAAGGTAGCTCCTACGAGCAGTACTTC. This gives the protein CASSWGQGSSYEQYF. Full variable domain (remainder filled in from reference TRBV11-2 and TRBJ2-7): EAGVAQSPRYKIIEKRQSVAFWCNPISGHATLYWYQQILGQGPKLLIQFQNNGVVDDSQLPKDRFSAERLKGVDSTLKIQPAKLEDSAVYLCASSWGQGSSYEQYFGPGTRLTVT.

The CDR3 is CASGLAGAKNIQYF. DNA of the CDR3: TGTGCTAGTGGTTTGGCGGGAGCCAAAAACATTCAGTACTTC. The rearrangement joins TRBV12-5 to TRBJ2-4, with D uncertain. The ends were cut back, 1 base at V and 0 bases at J, with 4 bases in the middle. The CDR3 runs 14 residues. Germline lookup yields CDR1 LGHNT and CDR2 FRNRAP.

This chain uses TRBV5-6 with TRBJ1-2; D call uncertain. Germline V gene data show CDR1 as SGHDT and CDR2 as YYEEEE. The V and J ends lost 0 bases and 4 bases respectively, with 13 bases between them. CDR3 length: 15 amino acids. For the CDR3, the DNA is TGTGCCAGCAGCTTGGGAGGTAGACGGATCTATGGCTACACCTTC. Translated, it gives CASSLGGRRIYGYTF. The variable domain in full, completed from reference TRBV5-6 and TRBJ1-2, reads DAGVTQSPTHLIKTRGQQVTLRCSPKSGHDTVSWYQQALGQGPQFIFQYYEEEERQRGNFPDRFSGHQFPNYSSELNVNALLLGDSALYLCASSLGGRRIYGYTFGSGTRLTVV.

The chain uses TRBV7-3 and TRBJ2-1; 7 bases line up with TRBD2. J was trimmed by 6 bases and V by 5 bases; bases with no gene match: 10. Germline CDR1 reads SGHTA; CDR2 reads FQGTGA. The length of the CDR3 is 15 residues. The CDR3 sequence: CASSPGLAGINEQFF. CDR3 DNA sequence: TGTGCCAGCAGCCCGGGGTTAGCGGGCATCAATGAGCAGTTCTTC.

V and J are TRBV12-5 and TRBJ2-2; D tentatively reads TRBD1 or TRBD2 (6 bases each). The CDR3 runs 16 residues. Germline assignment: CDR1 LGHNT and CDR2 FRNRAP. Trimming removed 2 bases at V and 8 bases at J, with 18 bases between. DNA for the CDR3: TGTGCTAGTGGTTTGTCCGGGGGCGCATCTAGTGGGGAGCTGTTTTTT. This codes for CASGLSGGASSGELFF.

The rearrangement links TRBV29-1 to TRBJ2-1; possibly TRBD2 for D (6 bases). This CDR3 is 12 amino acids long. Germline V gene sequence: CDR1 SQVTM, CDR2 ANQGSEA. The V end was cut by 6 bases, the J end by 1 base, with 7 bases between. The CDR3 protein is CSVGGSYNEQFF. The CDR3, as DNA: TGCAGCGTCGGGGGTTCCTACAATGAGCAGTTCTTC.

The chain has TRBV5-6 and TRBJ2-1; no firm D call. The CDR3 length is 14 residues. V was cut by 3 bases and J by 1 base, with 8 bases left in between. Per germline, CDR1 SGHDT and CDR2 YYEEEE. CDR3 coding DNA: TGTGCCAGCAGCTACGGGTCATCCTACAATGAGCAGTTCTTC. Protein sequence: CASSYGSSYNEQFF. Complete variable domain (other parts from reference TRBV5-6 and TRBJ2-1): DAGVTQSPTHLIKTRGQQVTLRCSPKSGHDTVSWYQQALGQGPQFIFQYYEEEERQRGNFPDRFSGHQFPNYSSELNVNALLLGDSALYLCASSYGSSYNEQFFGPGTRLTVL.

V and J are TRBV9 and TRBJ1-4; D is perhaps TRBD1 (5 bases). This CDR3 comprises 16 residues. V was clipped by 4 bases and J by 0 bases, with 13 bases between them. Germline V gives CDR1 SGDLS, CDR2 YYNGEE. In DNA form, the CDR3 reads TGTGCCAGCAGCCCCTCTCGACAGTCAACTAATGAAAAACTGTTTTTT. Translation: CASSPSRQSTNEKLFF.

The CDR3 DNA follows: TGTGCCAGCAGCGCCACCGGGACTAGCGGTTACAATGAGCAGTTCTTC. Its translation is CASSATGTSGYNEQFF. The chain links TRBV7-9 to TRBJ2-1; 11 bases are a match to TRBD2. This CDR3 spans 16 amino acids. Germline V gene data show CDR1 as SEHNR and CDR2 as FQNEAQ (reference sequence). V shed 5 bases, J shed 4 bases, and the junction held 7 bases outside the gene matches.

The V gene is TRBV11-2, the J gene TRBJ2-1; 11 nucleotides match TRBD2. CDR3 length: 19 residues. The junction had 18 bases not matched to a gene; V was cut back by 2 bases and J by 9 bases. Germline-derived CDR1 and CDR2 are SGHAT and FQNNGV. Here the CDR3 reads CASSLSQGYIAGGPGEQFF. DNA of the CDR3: TGTGCCAGCAGCTTATCCCAGGGTTATATAGCGGGAGGGCCAGGTGAGCAGTTCTTC.

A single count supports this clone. CDR3 sequence reads: CASSQDPLADTQYF. The CDR3 coding sequence is TGCGCCAGCAGCCAAGATCCCCTAGCAGATACGCAGTATTTT. The J gene is TRBJ2-3, the V gene TRBV4-3, with D unclear. Per germline, CDR1 LGHNA and CDR2 YSLEER. CDR3 size: 14 residues. Trimming shortened V by 0 bases and J by 4 bases, and 8 bases separated the two germline ends.

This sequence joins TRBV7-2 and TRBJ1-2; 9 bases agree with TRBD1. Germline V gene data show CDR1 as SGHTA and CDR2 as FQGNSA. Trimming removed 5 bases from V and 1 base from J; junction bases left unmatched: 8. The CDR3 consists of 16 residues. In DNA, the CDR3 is TGTGCCAGCAGCCGGGGGGTGACAGGGGGTAACTATGGCTACACCTTC. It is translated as CASSRGVTGGNYGYTF.